This TCR beta chain was recorded in a study of blood T cell repertoires in COVID-19. The overall study: Both acute and convalescent COVID-19 samples were obtained from the United States, Italy and Spain. PBMCs, B-cell-depleted T cells, or T cells provided the cDNA or gDNA that made up the material.

In this sample, this clone turned up a few times. Authors' analysis steps: Cell counts per sample came from amplifying reference gene primers. The repertoire was sequenced with immunoSEQ multiplex PCR; TCRdb's copy has only in-frame clones and lacks some. The V and J calls and the clone size are those of that table, but D and trimming were determined from the DNA. Of approximately 66,000 clones in the sample, 70% to 90% were seen once. This CDR3 comprises 14 residues. Germline V gene sequence: CDR1 LGHNA, CDR2 YNFKEQ. V shed 0 bases and J shed 4 bases, with 8 bases lying between them. The sequencing input was peripheral blood. The TCR originated in a man aged 45-60 years with active COVID-19. The genes are TRBV4-2 and TRBJ2-3; D is uncertain. CDR3 residues: CASSQEWSADTQYF. The CDR3 nucleotides read TGTGCCAGCAGCCAAGAATGGAGCGCAGATACGCAGTATTTT.